This T cell receptor (beta chain) was profiled in a study of Graves' ophthalmopathy and Graves' hyperthyroidism. With 4 bases removed from V and 8 bases from J, the gap between germline ends came to 11 bases. This CDR3 region has 12 residues. Germline CDR1 reads ENHRY; CDR2 reads SYGVKD. At least ten counts were recorded for this clonotype. The antigen remains undetermined. Using RNA transcripts, the TCR beta CDR3 regions were amplified. HTBI-primed RT-PCR formed the first round, and a multiplex PCR formed the second. TCRdb processed the multiplex PCR reads anew with MiXCR; each CDR3 protein has one entry. The profile shows around 670,000 distinct CDR3 sequences, roughly two fifths of them singletons. Study outcomes and limitations: In blood, most expanded thyroid clonotypes above 0.001 frequency were also detected.

Presentation of ophthalmopathy in the donors involved moderate-to-severe activity, CAS ≥3, NOSPECS ≥4 and a duration under 3 months. It was on clinical symptoms, serum thyroxine, TRAb, thyroid ultrasound and orbital computed tomography that diagnosis relied. This chain uses TRBV10-3 with TRBJ1-2; D gene unclear. The sample comprised peripheral blood. The TCR sequence derives from an adult man with Graves' ophthalmopathy. The chain's CDR3 is CAISAAERGYTF. CDR3 DNA sequence: TGTGCCATCAGTGCGGCTGAGAGAGGCTACACCTTC.